In this sample, the clone carrying this T cell receptor (beta chain) turned up many times. Its antigen is undetermined. This sample is part of a study of glioma-infiltrating T cells. Study-level findings and limits: Very few CDR3 sequences were shared between tissue and blood. Tissue-blood divergence was below expectation in non-neoplastic patients, above in gliomas.

With 2 bases removed from V and 0 bases from J, the gap between germline ends came to 8 bases. The length of the CDR3 is 14 residues. Germline-derived CDR1 and CDR2 are MNHNS and SASEGT. Amplification of TCR alpha and beta CDR3 regions from RNA used iRepertoire nested multiplex PCR. Tissue mRNA or PBMC total RNA, roughly 85-450 ng, went into one-step reverse transcription and amplification. TCRdb processed the multiplex PCR reads anew with MiXCR; each CDR3 protein has one entry. Of about 89,000 distinct CDR3 sequences listed, about 23% were seen once; the top ten hold about 6.7%. The chain recombines TRBV6-1 with TRBJ2-7; D not certain. This receptor was taken from a human donor with low-grade glioma or glioblastoma, undergoing nonglioma brain surgery, or in good health (not recorded which). Sequenced: glioma tissue, nonneoplastic brain tissue, or PBMCs (not recorded which). The CDR3 region has the DNA TGTGCCAGCAGTGAATTGTGGAGCTCCTACGAGCAGTACTTC. Protein sequence: CASSELWSSYEQYF.